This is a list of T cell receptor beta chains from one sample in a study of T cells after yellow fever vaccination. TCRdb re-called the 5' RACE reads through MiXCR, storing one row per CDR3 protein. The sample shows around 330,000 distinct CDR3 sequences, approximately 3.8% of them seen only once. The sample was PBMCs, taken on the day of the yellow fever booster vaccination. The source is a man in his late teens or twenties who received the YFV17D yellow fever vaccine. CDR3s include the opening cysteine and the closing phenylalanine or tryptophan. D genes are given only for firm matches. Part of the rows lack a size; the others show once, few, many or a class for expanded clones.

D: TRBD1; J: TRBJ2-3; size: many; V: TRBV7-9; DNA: TGTGCCAGCAGCTTAATCGGGGGACAGGGGGGCACAGATACGCAGTATTTT; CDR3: CASSLIGGQGGTDTQYF
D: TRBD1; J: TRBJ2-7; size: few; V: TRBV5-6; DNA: TGTGCCAGCGGCGGGACAGGGAGTTCCTACGAGCAGTACTTC; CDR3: CASGGTGSSYEQYF
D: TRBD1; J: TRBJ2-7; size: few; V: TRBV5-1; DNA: TGCGCCAGCTCAGACAGGGCCTCCTACGAGCAGTACTTC; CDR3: CASSDRASYEQYF
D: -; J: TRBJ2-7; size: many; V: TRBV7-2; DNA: TGTGCCAGCAGCTTGCTCACGGGCCCCTACGAGCAGTACTTC; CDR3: CASSLLTGPYEQYF
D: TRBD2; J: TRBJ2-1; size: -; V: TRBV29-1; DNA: TGCAGCGTTGAAGCTAGCGGGACGTACAATGAGCAGTTCTTC; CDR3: CSVEASGTYNEQFF
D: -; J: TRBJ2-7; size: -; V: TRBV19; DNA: TGTGCCAGTAGTCTCCGGGACCCTCTCTACGAGCAGTACTTC; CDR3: CASSLRDPLYEQYF
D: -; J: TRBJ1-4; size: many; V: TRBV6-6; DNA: TGTGCCAGCCGATCTCTGGACGAGGGAGAAAAACTGTTTTTT; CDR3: CASRSLDEGEKLFF
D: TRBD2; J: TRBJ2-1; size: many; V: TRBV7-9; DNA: TGTGCCAGCAGCTCGTATAGCGGGGGGGACAATGAGCAGTTCTTC; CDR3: CASSSYSGGDNEQFF
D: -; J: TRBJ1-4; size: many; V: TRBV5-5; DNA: TGTGCCAGCAGCTTGGCTCCAGGCAGGGGTGATGAAAAACTGTTTTTT; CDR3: CASSLAPGRGDEKLFF
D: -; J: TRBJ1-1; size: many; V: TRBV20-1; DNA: TGCACCCATTGGAGGGGAACTGAAGCTTTCTTT; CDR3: CTHWRGTEAFF
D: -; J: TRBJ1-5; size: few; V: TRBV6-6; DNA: TGTGCCTGTCGTTCTGAGGGGGTGAGCAATCAGCCCCAGCATTTT; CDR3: CACRSEGVSNQPQHF
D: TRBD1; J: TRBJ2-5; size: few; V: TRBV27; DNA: TGTGCCAGGAAGGGGGCGCGCGGAGAGACCCAGTACTTC; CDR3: CARKGARGETQYF
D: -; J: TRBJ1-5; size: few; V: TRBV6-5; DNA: TGTGCCAGCAGTTACTCCAGCGATAGCAATCAGCCCCAGCATTTT; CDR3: CASSYSSDSNQPQHF
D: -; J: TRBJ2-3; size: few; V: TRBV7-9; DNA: TGTGCCAGCGCGAGCACAGATACGCAGTATTTT; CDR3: CASASTDTQYF